The 5 T cell receptor beta chains in this list originate from one sample, sequenced in a study of T cell responses to AZD1222 COVID-19 vaccine. Here immunoSEQ multiplex PCR was the method, and the copy in TCRdb shows in-frame clones only, minus some. Here the sample spans over 150,000 clones, 87% being singletons. Sequenced here: peripheral blood, sampled on day 0 of AZD1222 vaccination. The receptors shown here come from an adult in good health.

The J gene is TRBJ1-2, the V gene TRBV6-5; the D gene is possibly TRBD1 (5 bases). CDR1 is MNHEY and CDR2 is SVGAGI in the germline V gene. The V gene lost 6 bases and the J gene lost 3 bases, with 14 bases spanning the gap. The length of the CDR3 is 14 residues. In DNA form, the CDR3 reads TGTGCCAGCAGATGGGGGGGAAGCCACTATGGCTACACCTTC. It encodes CASRWGGSHYGYTF.

This chain links TRBV6-2 or TRBV6-3 with TRBJ1-5; 8 nucleotides align to TRBD1. V was clipped by 2 bases and J by 5 bases; unmatched bases: 11. Germline CDR1 is MNHEY and CDR2 is SVGEGT. This CDR3 is 17 amino acids long. CDR3 DNA: TGTGCCAGCAGTTACGGGGGGAGCAGGGGGCCTGATCAGCCCCAGCATTTT. This gives the protein CASSYGGSRGPDQPQHF.

In DNA form, the CDR3 reads TGTGCCAGCATCCCGACTATTACCGGGGAGCTGTTTTTT. This translates into CASIPTITGELFF. The chain carries TRBV6-5 and TRBJ2-2; possibly TRBD2 for D (5 bases). The CDR3 covers 13 residues. Trimming shortened V by 7 bases and J by 5 bases, and 11 bases separated the two germline ends. Germline CDR1 reads MNHEY; CDR2 reads SVGAGI.

The V call is TRBV19, the J call TRBJ1-3; D might be TRBD1 (5 bases). The CDR3 has 14 residues. Germline CDR1 reads LNHDA; CDR2 reads SQIVND (reference sequence). Trimming stripped 6 bases from V and 2 bases from J, with 11 bases between. The chain's CDR3 is CASRAGRTGNTIYF. The CDR3, as DNA: TGTGCCAGTAGGGCAGGGAGAACTGGAAACACCATATATTTT.

The chain couples TRBV28 to TRBJ1-2; D remains unclear. The CDR3 has 15 residues. V was clipped by 11 bases and J by 0 bases, with 19 bases between them. Germline lookup yields CDR1 MDHEN and CDR2 SYDVKM. CDR3: CAGTRAALPNYGYTF. In DNA, the CDR3 is TGTGCCGGTACTCGAGCTGCGCTTCCTAACTATGGCTACACCTTC.